The present entry profiles one T cell receptor beta chain with its context. Germline assignment: CDR1 GTSNPN and CDR2 SVGIG (reference sequence). V was clipped by 8 bases and J by 1 base, with 32 bases between them. The length of the CDR3 is 20 residues. This specimen comes from a study of blood T cell repertoires in COVID-19. The repertoire was sequenced with immunoSEQ multiplex PCR; TCRdb's copy has only in-frame clones and lacks some. The top ten clones hold 5.8% of a sample with 72,000 or so clones, over 75% of them seen once. This rearrangement joins TRBV30 to TRBJ2-2; tentative D call: TRBD2 (6 bases). Sequenced material: peripheral blood. The sequence was obtained from a man in his fifties or sixties with active COVID-19. The CDR3 DNA reads TGTGCCCGGCGGGGATTATTGGGCTCGAGCAACCTAATGAACACCGGGGAGCTGTTTTTT. It translates to CARRGLLGSSNLMNTGELFF.